A single sample is the source of the 20 T cell receptor beta chains below, sequenced in a study of PD-1 blockade in mismatch repair-deficient tumors. Here immunoSEQ multiplex PCR was the method, and the copy in TCRdb shows in-frame clones only, minus some. The data show around 100,000 clones, 70% to 80% seen once. The sample was peripheral blood, taken around 60 weeks after starting pembrolizumab. The receptors were sampled from an adult with mismatch repair-deficient cancer.

V usage is TRBV2 and J usage is TRBJ2-2, with a possible D match to TRBD1 (5 bases). This CDR3 has 13 amino acids. CDR1 SNHLY and CDR2 FYNNEI come from the germline V gene. V was cut by 5 bases and J by 4 bases, with 8 bases left in between. For the CDR3, the DNA is TGTGCCAGCAGTCTAACAGGCACCGGGGAGCTGTTTTTT. Its translation is CASSLTGTGELFF.

The chain carries TRBV5-1 and TRBJ2-7; TRBD2 agrees at 8 bases. The germline CDR1 and CDR2 sequences are SGHRS and YFSETQ. The V and J ends lost 5 bases and 0 bases, in that order; junction bases with no gene match: 7. The CDR3 totals 15 residues. CDR3 loop: CASRRLAQSSYEQYF. DNA of the CDR3: TGCGCCAGCAGGAGACTAGCGCAGAGCTCCTACGAGCAGTACTTC.

This chain joins TRBV5-1 and TRBJ2-7; TRBD1 agrees at 7 bases. CDR1 and CDR2 from the germline V gene are SGHRS and YFSETQ. The trim removed 3 bases at V and 2 bases at J, leaving 2 bases unmatched. This CDR3 contains 13 residues. CDR3 in DNA: TGCGCCAGCAGCTACGGACAGGCCTACGAGCAGTACTTC. This encodes CASSYGQAYEQYF.

The J gene is TRBJ2-7, the V gene TRBV5-1; D is ambiguous. Germline CDR1 and CDR2: SGHRS and YFSETQ. Deletions cut 0 bases from V and 1 base from J, with 11 bases between. CDR3 length equals 15 residues. The CDR3 DNA is TGCGCCAGCAGCTTGGACAGCCTAGGGTCCTACGAGCAGTACTTC. Protein sequence: CASSLDSLGSYEQYF.

The chain uses TRBV7-3 and TRBJ2-5; D unclear. CDR3 size: 14 residues. The V end was cut by 5 bases, the J end by 8 bases, with 18 bases between. Germline CDR1 and CDR2: SGHTA and FQGTGA. As DNA, the CDR3 is TGTGCCAGCAGCCAAGGACCCCCTCCGGAAACCCAGTACTTC. Translating it yields CASSQGPPPETQYF.

This clone was seen a single time. The chain has TRBV9 and TRBJ2-5, with a weak D call TRBD2 (6 bases). The CDR3 is 13 residues long. The germline V and J ends were trimmed by 4 bases and 5 bases, with 12 bases remaining between them. Germline-derived CDR1 and CDR2 are SGDLS and YYNGEE. The CDR3 region is CASSLGGRETQYF. DNA of the CDR3: TGTGCCAGCAGCCTGGGAGGCCGGGAGACCCAGTACTTC.

The chain recombines TRBV5-1 with TRBJ2-7, with 7 bases identical to TRBD2. With 0 bases clipped from V and 3 bases from J, the junction kept 9 bases outside the gene matches. The CDR3 is 16 residues long. Germline CDR1 SGHRS, CDR2 YFSETQ. The CDR3 DNA sequence: TGCGCCAGCAGCTTGGGGCTAGCGGTAGGGGTCTACGAGCAGTACTTC. Amino acid sequence: CASSLGLAVGVYEQYF.

This clone turned up a few times. The rearrangement joins TRBV12-5 to TRBJ2-3; 8 positions agree with TRBD2. The CDR3 contains 15 residues. V shed 4 bases and J 1 base; nucleotides not matched to a gene: 4. Germline V gene sequence: CDR1 LGHNT, CDR2 FRNRAP. In DNA form, the CDR3 reads TGTGCTAGTGGTTCGATGACTAGCGGCACAGATACGCAGTATTTT. Amino acid sequence: CASGSMTSGTDTQYF.

This chain connects TRBV5-4 to TRBJ2-1; 7 bases align to TRBD2. This CDR3 is 15 amino acids long. V shed 4 bases, J shed 8 bases, and the junction held 12 bases outside the gene matches. Per the germline V gene, CDR1 is SGHNT and CDR2 is YYREEE (reference sequence). CDR3 residues: CASSPGGGSMDEQFF. The DNA of the CDR3 is TGTGCCAGCAGCCCTGGAGGCGGGAGTATGGATGAGCAGTTCTTC.

The rearrangement uses TRBV6-1 and TRBJ1-5; D is unresolved. The germline gives CDR1 MNHNS, CDR2 SASEGT. The V end lost 6 bases, the J end lost 7 bases, and 13 bases lay between the germline ends. The CDR3 has 13 residues. CDR3 sequence: CASRHSPGQPQHF. DNA for the CDR3: TGTGCCAGCAGGCACAGCCCGGGGCAGCCCCAGCATTTT.

The rearrangement uses TRBV23-1 and TRBJ1-5; 10 bases match TRBD1. TRBV23-1 is annotated as an ORF whose role is uncertain. This CDR3 region has 16 residues. The V segment lost 11 bases and the J segment 0 bases; nucleotides outside the gene matches: 10. The CDR3: CALTGGERYSNQPQHF. The DNA for the CDR3 is TGCGCCCTGACAGGGGGCGAGCGGTATAGCAATCAGCCCCAGCATTTT.

V and J are TRBV9 and TRBJ2-7; D perhaps matches TRBD2 (6 bases). The CDR3 runs 14 residues. CDR1 is SGDLS, CDR2 YYNGEE, per germline. Deletions cut 0 bases from V and 6 bases from J, with 13 bases between. The CDR3, as DNA: TGTGCCAGCAGCGTAGCTAGCGAGGGCCGCGAGCAGTACTTC. It yields the protein CASSVASEGREQYF.

The chain links TRBV16 to TRBJ2-7; TRBD2 agrees at 7 bases. The CDR3 sequence is 16 residues long. V dropped 0 bases and J dropped 1; count of bases not matched to a gene: 6. Germline CDR1 reads KGHSY; CDR2 reads FQNENV. CDR3 sequence (DNA): TGTGCCAGCAGCCAATCGGGGGGGAGGGAGTCCTACGAGCAGTACTTC. Translated, it gives CASSQSGGRESYEQYF.

The V and J genes are TRBV4-1 and TRBJ2-7; the D call may be TRBD1 or TRBD2 (5 bases each). V was clipped by 1 base and J by 3 bases, with 13 bases between them. The CDR3 is 15 residues long. Germline V lookup: CDR1 MGHRA, CDR2 YSYEKL. DNA of the CDR3: TGCGCCAGCAGCCAAGCACTAGGGGCAGACTACGAGCAGTACTTC. Amino acid sequence: CASSQALGADYEQYF.

This clone was observed a handful of times. V usage is TRBV28 and J usage is TRBJ1-2; D may be TRBD1 (6 bases). This CDR3 is built from 13 residues. V was trimmed by 6 bases and J by 4 bases, leaving 12 bases between them. Per the germline V gene, CDR1 is MDHEN and CDR2 is SYDVKM. The DNA of the CDR3 is TGTGCCAGCAGCTGGGGGCAGAGCTATGGCTACACCTTC. Protein product: CASSWGQSYGYTF.

The rearrangement links TRBV6-5 to TRBJ2-1; 13 nucleotides agree with TRBD2. With V trimmed by 4 bases and J by 8 bases, 5 bases remained unmatched. The germline V gene has CDR1 MNHEY and CDR2 SVGAGI. This CDR3 comprises 15 residues. Here the CDR3 DNA reads TGTGCCAGCAGTTCACTAGCGGGAGGGCCCGATGAGCAGTTCTTC. It yields the protein CASSSLAGGPDEQFF.

This clone is a singleton in its sample. This chain's CDR3 is CASTLNGAAHEQYF. CDR3 nucleotides: TGTGCCAGCACCCTCAACGGGGCGGCACACGAGCAGTACTTC. The J gene is TRBJ2-7, the V gene TRBV2, with D possibly called TRBD1 or TRBD2 (5 bases each). Germline loops: CDR1 SNHLY, CDR2 FYNNEI. V was shortened by 7 bases and J by 5 bases, with 18 bases between the two germline ends. This CDR3 has 14 residues. Full variable domain (outside the CDR3, taken from reference TRBV2 and TRBJ2-7): EPEVTQTPSHQVTQMGQEVILRCVPISNHLYFYWYRQILGQKVEFLVSFYNNEISEKSEIFDDQFSVERPDGSNFTLKIRSTKLEDSAMYFCASTLNGAAHEQYFGPGTRLTVT.

This clone has ten or more counts. DNA for the CDR3: TGTGCCAGCAGCACCGGTCCCCAGGGCAATCAGCCCCAGCATTTT. It codes for CASSTGPQGNQPQHF. The chain is built from TRBV9 and TRBJ1-5, with D uncertain. V shed 4 bases and J shed 2 bases, with 13 bases lying between them. Germline values: CDR1 SGDLS, CDR2 YYNGEE. The CDR3 consists of 15 residues.

The chain joins TRBV19 to TRBJ2-6; D is uncertain. Germline V gives CDR1 LNHDA, CDR2 SQIVND (reference sequence). The CDR3 runs 15 residues. V gave up 3 bases and J gave up 0 bases, with 6 bases separating them. The CDR3 protein is CASSMALSGANVLTF. The CDR3 DNA follows: TGTGCCAGTAGTATGGCCCTCTCTGGGGCCAACGTCCTGACTTTC.

This chain links TRBV19 with TRBJ1-1; 8 bases line up with TRBD1. CDR1 is LNHDA, CDR2 SQIVND, per germline (reference sequence). This CDR3 comprises 15 residues. J gave up 1 base and V 7 bases, and 8 bases lay outside the gene matches. CDR3 sequence (DNA): TGTGCCAGTATCCTCTCGACAGGGGCGAACACTGAAGCTTTCTTT. This codes for CASILSTGANTEAFF.